The clone carrying this T cell receptor beta chain was recorded at least ten times. The CDR3 consists of 14 residues. J lost 10 bases, V lost 1 base, and 7 bases had no gene match. Per the germline V gene, CDR1 is DFQATT and CDR2 is SNEGSKA (reference sequence). The sample originates from a study of Graves' ophthalmopathy and Graves' hyperthyroidism. For repertoire sequencing, the TCR beta CDR3 regions were amplified from RNA transcripts. The authors performed first-round RT-PCR with HTBI primers and then a second-round multiplex PCR. TCRdb itself ran the multiplex PCR reads through MiXCR, one entry per CDR3 protein. The sample has about 340,000 distinct CDR3 sequences, roughly 15% seen once.

Material: peripheral blood. The chain links TRBV20-1 to TRBJ1-6; 7 bases are shared with TRBD1. This clonotype was sampled from an adult man with Graves' ophthalmopathy. In DNA, the CDR3 is TGCAGTGCTAGAGGGGCAGGGGGATACTCACCCCTCCACTTT. It codes for CSARGAGGYSPLHF.